This entry lists 19 T cell receptor beta chains sequenced from one sample in a study of CD8+ T cells in alopecia areata listed by TCRdb under 2018. Library method: the immunoSEQ multiplex PCR assay. For TCR sequencing, RNA was extracted from every sample and reverse transcribed into cDNA to serve as template. TCRdb mirrors the immuneACCESS table, restricted to in-frame sequences. Some clones are absent from its copies; in checked studies, under half trace to an unresolved V gene, and the reason for the others is unknown. Within this sample are 200,000 or so clones, with roughly two fifths of them counted one time only. The ten largest clones take up 0.48% of the sample. The treatment or condition tag for this specimen amounts to: oral pan-JAK inhibitor, 5-10 mg twice daily. Sample: CD4+ T cells sorted from blood, taken around week 34, from a patient treated with tofacitinib. The receptors shown here come from a human donor with alopecia areata.

This clone was recorded a few times. This chain links TRBV5-1 with TRBJ2-2; D is possibly TRBD1 (6 bases). V lost 4 bases, J lost 5 bases, and 12 bases lay in between. The CDR3 totals 14 residues. Germline V gives CDR1 SGHRS, CDR2 YFSETQ. CDR3 bases: TGCGCCAGCAGCCGGGACACCACGACCGGGGAGCTGTTTTTT. It is translated as CASSRDTTTGELFF.

This clone has more than one count but fewer than ten. The chain joins TRBV15 to TRBJ2-7; no clear D. Germline V gives CDR1 LNHNV, CDR2 YYDKDF (reference sequence). V lost 0 bases and J 3 bases, leaving 9 bases between the germline ends. This CDR3 spans 14 amino acids. CDR3 coding DNA: TGTGCCACCAGCAGAGATTTGGCAGTCTACGAGCAGTACTTC. It specifies CATSRDLAVYEQYF.

The chain combines TRBV6-1 with TRBJ1-2; no clear D. V shed 0 bases and J shed 3 bases, with 14 bases lying between them. CDR1 MNHNS and CDR2 SASEGT come from the germline V gene. The CDR3 length is 16 residues. This CDR3 reads CASSEAGSWTDYGYTF. The CDR3 coding sequence is TGTGCCAGCAGTGAAGCGGGGAGTTGGACCGACTATGGCTACACCTTC.

The gene calls are TRBV25-1 and TRBJ2-1; 9 positions match TRBD1. This CDR3 has 15 amino acids. V lost 3 bases to trimming and J lost 7 bases; unmatched junction nucleotides: 7. Germline CDR1 and CDR2: MGHDK and SYGVNS. The CDR3 loop reads CASSDAQGARNEQFF. The CDR3, as DNA: TGTGCCAGCAGTGATGCACAGGGGGCAAGGAATGAGCAGTTCTTC.

This clone showed up just once. The rearrangement uses TRBV15 and TRBJ2-5; D tentatively reads TRBD1 or TRBD2 (5 bases each). The germline V gene has CDR1 LNHNV and CDR2 YYDKDF (reference sequence). Trimming removed 3 bases from V and 1 base from J, with 9 bases in between. This CDR3 has 14 residues. The CDR3 coding sequence is TGTGCCACCAGCAGGATGGGGGTCCAAGAGACCCAGTACTTC. The encoded protein is CATSRMGVQETQYF. Based on the CDR3 plus reference TRBV15 and TRBJ2-5, the full variable domain is DAMVIQNPRYQVTQFGKPVTLSCSQTLNHNVMYWYQQKSSQAPKLLFHYYDKDFNNEADTPDNFQSRRPNTSFCFLDIRSPGLGDTAMYLCATSRMGVQETQYFGPGTRLLVL.

The chain joins TRBV7-6 to TRBJ2-3, with D unclear. Per germline, CDR1 SGHVS and CDR2 FNYEAQ. Trimming removed 1 base at V and 2 bases at J, with 10 bases between. The CDR3 is 15 amino acids. The CDR3 is CASSLGGGFTDTQYF. The CDR3 bases are TGTGCCAGCAGCTTAGGGGGTGGCTTCACAGATACGCAGTATTTT.

The V and J genes are TRBV30 and TRBJ2-3; 8 bases are shared with TRBD2. The CDR3 loop spans 15 amino acids. The germline V gene has CDR1 GTSNPN and CDR2 SVGIG (reference sequence). J lost 3 bases, V lost 7 bases, and 12 bases had no gene match. The DNA of the CDR3 is TGTGCCTCCACCGGGAGGGCCTCTAGTACAGATACGCAGTATTTT. It specifies CASTGRASSTDTQYF.

V and J are TRBV7-6 and TRBJ2-3, with D perhaps matching TRBD1 or TRBD2 (5 bases each). Trimming took 5 bases from V and 1 from J, leaving 13 bases between them. Germline CDR1 is SGHVS and CDR2 is FNYEAQ. CDR3 length: 15 amino acids. For the CDR3, the DNA is TGTGCCAGCAGCAAAGCTGTGGGGGGCACAGATACGCAGTATTTT. Its protein is CASSKAVGGTDTQYF. Combining the CDR3 with reference TRBV7-6 and TRBJ2-3 gives the whole variable domain GAGVSQSPRYKVTKRGQDVALRCDPISGHVSLYWYRQALGQGPEFLTYFNYEAQQDKSGLPNDRFSAERPEGSISTLTIQRTEQRDSAMYRCASSKAVGGTDTQYFGPGTRLTVL.

This clone occurred a few times. This chain links TRBV18 with TRBJ1-1; 7 bases are shared with TRBD1. V shed 2 bases and J 3 bases; nucleotides not matched to a gene: 9. The CDR3 is 16 amino acids. From germline, CDR1 is KGHSH and CDR2 LQKENI. The CDR3 DNA reads TGTGCCAGCTCACCATCAAGAGACAGGGTCGACACTGAAGCTTTCTTT. Translated, it gives CASSPSRDRVDTEAFF.

The chain recombines TRBV27 with TRBJ2-4, with 7 nucleotides matching TRBD1. The V gene's germline CDR1 is MNHEY and CDR2 SMNVEV (reference sequence). This CDR3 spans 13 amino acids. After removal of 6 bases from V and 7 bases from J, the junction contained 6 bases not matched to a gene. CDR3 sequence (DNA): TGTGCCAGCAGCTCGACAGGGATTAACATTCAGTACTTC. It encodes CASSSTGINIQYF.

This clone was counted only a few times. The chain uses TRBV4-1 and TRBJ2-1; no clear D. The CDR3 covers 17 residues. Between the trimmed V and J ends, which lost 4 bases and 0 bases, there was a span of 16 bases. Germline V gene data show CDR1 as MGHRA and CDR2 as YSYEKL. The CDR3 is CASSLPGSPSSYNEQFF. For the CDR3, the DNA is TGCGCCAGCAGCCTCCCAGGATCCCCGAGCTCCTACAATGAGCAGTTCTTC.

The sample holds a few counts of this clone. This chain links TRBV7-8 with TRBJ2-4; D is possibly TRBD1 (5 bases). The CDR3 has 15 amino acids. Germline assignment: CDR1 SGHVS and CDR2 FQNEAQ. V shed 5 bases and J shed 0 bases, with 11 bases lying between them. This CDR3 is CASSRQNVAKNIQYF. In nucleotides, the CDR3 is TGTGCCAGCAGCAGACAGAACGTAGCCAAAAACATTCAGTACTTC.

This clone was detected only a few times. The chain uses TRBV25-1 and TRBJ1-6; D not resolved. This CDR3 region has 14 residues. With 6 bases removed from V and 5 bases from J, the gap between germline ends came to 11 bases. CDR1 and CDR2 (germline): MGHDK, SYGVNS. The CDR3 loop is CASRREANNSPLHF. The CDR3 DNA follows: TGTGCCAGCAGAAGAGAAGCCAATAATTCACCCCTCCACTTT. The full variable domain, rest sourced from reference TRBV25-1 and TRBJ1-6, is EADIYQTPRYLVIGTGKKITLECSQTMGHDKMYWYQQDPGMELHLIHYSYGVNSTEKGDLSSESTVSRIRTEHFPLTLESARPSHTSQYLCASRREANNSPLHFGNGTRLTVT.

This clone was counted a few times. The chain recombines TRBV15 with TRBJ2-5; maybe TRBD2 (5 bases). V was cut by 8 bases and J by 0 bases, with 7 bases left in between. Germline V gene lookup returns CDR1 LNHNV and CDR2 YYDKDF (reference sequence). This CDR3 is built from 12 residues. DNA of the CDR3: TGTGCCACCGAGGGAGACCAAGAGACCCAGTACTTC. Its protein product is CATEGDQETQYF.

The chain uses TRBV9 and TRBJ2-7; 8 nucleotides match TRBD1. There are 15 residues in the CDR3. The V segment lost 0 bases and the J segment 2 bases; nucleotides outside the gene matches: 4. CDR1 is SGDLS and CDR2 is YYNGEE in the germline V gene. The CDR3 reads CASSVVNRGAYEQYF. The CDR3 DNA is TGTGCCAGCAGCGTAGTAAACAGGGGGGCCTACGAGCAGTACTTC.

V gene TRBV30 combines with J gene TRBJ1-1; maybe TRBD1 (5 bases). The CDR3 runs 13 residues. V was trimmed by 6 bases and J by 0 bases, leaving 11 bases between them. CDR1 is GTSNPN, CDR2 SVGIG, per germline (reference sequence). CDR3 coding DNA: TGTGCCTGCAGGGAATTCATGAACACTGAAGCTTTCTTT. As protein: CACREFMNTEAFF.

This chain joins TRBV30 and TRBJ2-5; 7 bases line up with TRBD2. V was pared by 2 bases and J by 5 bases, with 5 bases of the junction left unmatched. From germline, CDR1 is GTSNPN and CDR2 SVGIG (reference sequence). The CDR3 runs 13 residues. The CDR3 DNA is TGTGCCTGGAGTACTCAGGGAGGGGAGACCCAGTACTTC. It yields the protein CAWSTQGGETQYF.

The table lists this clone with many counts. Here the CDR3 DNA reads TGTGCCAGCAGCTTAACGTCCGGCGAGCAGTACTTC. Its protein product is CASSLTSGEQYF. This chain connects TRBV7-3 to TRBJ2-7; D call uncertain. V dropped 0 bases and J dropped 6 bases, with 6 bases sitting between them. Germline values: CDR1 SGHTA, CDR2 FQGTGA. This CDR3 comprises 12 residues.

The V gene is TRBV18, the J gene TRBJ2-1; no clear D. This CDR3 contains 14 residues. CDR1 and CDR2 from the germline V gene are KGHSH and LQKENI. Trimming cost V 4 bases and J 6 bases, with 13 bases left between them. DNA of the CDR3: TGTGCCAGCTCACAAGCAGGCCCCTCCAATGAGCAGTTCTTC. This translates into CASSQAGPSNEQFF. The whole variable domain, filled in from reference TRBV18 and TRBJ2-1, reads NAGVMQNPRHLVRRRGQEARLRCSPMKGHSHVYWYRQLPEEGLKFMVYLQKENIIDESGMPKERFSAEFPKEGPSILRIQQVVRGDSAAYFCASSQAGPSNEQFFGPGTRLTVL.